The 13 T cell receptor beta chains below were found in one sample sequenced in a study of blood T cells in healthy people across ages. Together with a sample-barcoded 5' primer, a J-beta primer mix was included in a second PCR lasting roughly 6 to 12 cycles. TCRdb used MiXCR to reprocess the 5' RACE reads, holding one entry per CDR3 protein. The table includes 250,000 to 300,000 distinct CDR3 sequences, 25% to 30% detected once. Sequenced material: blood. The receptor set was obtained from a woman in her 70s in good health.

The chain is built from TRBV4-3 and TRBJ2-5, with a weak D call TRBD1 (5 bases). This CDR3 is 16 amino acids long. Trimming took 2 bases from V and 5 from J, leaving 18 bases between them. Germline V gene data show CDR1 as LGHNA and CDR2 as YSLEER. CDR3 coding DNA: TGCGCCAGCAGCCAATGGGCGGAAGGGGCACAGGAGACCCAGTACTTC. Translating it yields CASSQWAEGAQETQYF.

This clonotype was seen a single time. The V gene is TRBV7-2, the J gene TRBJ1-2, with D perhaps matching TRBD1 (6 bases). Per germline, CDR1 SGHTA and CDR2 FQGNSA. Trimming left V 5 bases short and J 0 bases short, with 13 bases between. This CDR3 contains 15 residues. CDR3 coding DNA: TGTGCCAGCAGCACACGGACAGTTACTAACTATGGCTACACCTTC. Encoded protein: CASSTRTVTNYGYTF. The entire variable domain, with the rest obtained from reference TRBV7-2 and TRBJ1-2, is as follows: GAGVSQSPSNKVTEKGKDVELRCDPISGHTALYWYRQSLGQGLEFLIYFQGNSAPDKSGLPSDRFSAERTGGSVSTLTIQRTQQEDSAVYLCASSTRTVTNYGYTFGSGTRLTVV.

This clonotype occurred many times. The chain carries TRBV5-1 and TRBJ2-7; D may be TRBD1 (5 bases). The ends were cut back, 1 base at V and 6 bases at J, with 8 bases in the middle. The CDR3 totals 12 residues. The germline V gene encodes CDR1 SGHRS and CDR2 YFSETQ. CDR3 sequence reads: CASSLRGPEQYF. DNA for the CDR3: TGCGCCAGCAGCTTGAGGGGTCCCGAGCAGTACTTC.

This rearrangement joins TRBV20-1 to TRBJ2-3, with TRBD2 identical over 12 bases. V trimming: 6 bases; J trimming: 0 bases; junction bases outside the gene matches: 10. Germline V gives CDR1 DFQATT, CDR2 SNEGSKA (reference sequence). The CDR3 has 17 residues. The CDR3, as DNA: TGCAGTGCACTGACTAGCGGGAGATTCTCTAGCACAGATACGCAGTATTTT. The encoded protein is CSALTSGRFSSTDTQYF.

The rearrangement links TRBV6-2 or TRBV6-3 to TRBJ2-1, with 13 bases fitting TRBD2. There are 16 residues in the CDR3. Germline CDR1 reads MNHEY; CDR2 reads SVGEGT. V gave up 7 bases and J gave up 9 bases; unmatched junction bases: 12. CDR3 sequence reads: CASTSPGTSGIGEQFF. The CDR3 coding sequence is TGTGCCAGCACAAGTCCCGGGACTAGCGGGATTGGTGAGCAGTTCTTC.

The sample holds a few counts of this clonotype. This rearrangement joins TRBV4-2 to TRBJ2-1; 10 positions match TRBD2. This CDR3 contains 14 residues. Germline V gene lookup returns CDR1 LGHNA and CDR2 YNFKEQ. The ends lost 6 bases at V and 3 bases at J; junction bases unmatched: 2. The CDR3 nucleotides are TGTGCCAGCAGGGGACTAGCGTACTACAATGAGCAGTTCTTC. The encoded protein is CASRGLAYYNEQFF.

The chain uses TRBV20-1 and TRBJ2-3; no reliable D call. The CDR3 is 14 amino acids. V was cut by 1 base and J by 2 bases, with 10 bases left in between. CDR1 is DFQATT and CDR2 is SNEGSKA in the germline V gene (reference sequence). CDR3 bases: TGCAGTGCTAGAGTCCAGAGAATCACAGATACGCAGTATTTT. As protein: CSARVQRITDTQYF.

This chain links TRBV14 with TRBJ2-3; perhaps TRBD1 as D (5 bases). Trimming stripped 6 bases from V and 3 bases from J, with 13 bases between. This CDR3 contains 14 residues. The V gene's germline CDR1 is SGHDN and CDR2 FVKESK. The CDR3 is CASSPIRQTDTQYF. In DNA form, the CDR3 reads TGTGCCAGCAGTCCCATAAGACAGACAGATACGCAGTATTTT.

The gene calls are TRBV12-3 or TRBV12-4 and TRBJ2-5, with D maybe TRBD1 (7 bases). Trimming stripped 7 bases from V and 4 bases from J, with 16 bases between. This CDR3 spans 14 amino acids. The CDR3 reads CASTRRQGGETQYF. The CDR3 DNA reads TGTGCCAGCACCCGAAGACAGGGAGGAGAGACCCAGTACTTC.

This clonotype occurred a few times. The genes are TRBV10-3 and TRBJ2-7, with 10 bases identical to TRBD2. Looked up from germline, CDR1 is ENHRY and CDR2 is SYGVKD. V was clipped by 6 bases and J by 0 bases; unmatched bases: 5. CDR3 length: 15 amino acids. CDR3 nucleotides: TGTGCCATCAGATCGACTAGCGGGTCCTCCTACGAGCAGTACTTC. Translation gives CAIRSTSGSSYEQYF.

V and J are TRBV12-3 or TRBV12-4 and TRBJ1-4; 7 bases map to TRBD1. The CDR3 sequence is 15 residues long. The V segment lost 6 bases and the J segment 7 bases; nucleotides outside the gene matches: 11. CDR3 residues: CASSTTGDVGEKLFF. CDR3 in DNA: TGTGCCAGCAGCACAACAGGGGACGTTGGTGAAAAACTGTTTTTT.

A few counts support this clonotype. This chain uses TRBV20-1 with TRBJ2-2; D unclear. Trimming cost V 3 bases and J 6 bases, with 8 bases left between them. The length of the CDR3 is 12 residues. Germline CDR1 reads DFQATT; CDR2 reads SNEGSKA (reference sequence). CDR3 amino acids: CSASDPPGELFF. The CDR3 DNA is TGCAGTGCTAGTGACCCGCCCGGGGAGCTGTTTTTT.

This clonotype has only a few counts. The chain is built from TRBV28 and TRBJ2-6; D is possibly TRBD1 (5 bases). Germline CDR1 MDHEN, CDR2 SYDVKM. Trimming removed 7 bases from V and 2 bases from J, with 15 bases in between. This CDR3 has 16 amino acids. CDR3 region: CASKQGQGTGANVLTF. The CDR3 DNA reads as TGTGCCAGCAAGCAGGGCCAAGGTACTGGGGCCAACGTCCTGACTTTC.